This T cell receptor (beta chain) was documented in a study of blood T cell repertoires in COVID-19. V was pared by 7 bases and J by 10 bases, with 8 bases of the junction left unmatched. The CDR3 totals 14 residues. CDR1 is SNHLY and CDR2 is FYNNEI in the germline V gene. Method: immunoSEQ multiplex PCR; TCRdb's copy keeps in-frame clones and lacks some. The table lists approximately 160,000 clones, 90% of them singletons. Sequenced sample: peripheral blood. The V gene is TRBV2, the J gene TRBJ1-6, with 9 bases that match TRBD1. This sequence originates from a man aged 45-65 years with acute or convalescent COVID-19. This CDR3 is CASNLGQGNSPLHF. The CDR3 DNA reads as TGTGCCAGCAATCTGGGACAGGGTAACTCACCCCTCCACTTT.